These 32 T cell receptor beta chains were all obtained from the same sample, sequenced in a study of regulatory T cells in long-lasting Graves disease. Time point here: persistent/refractory GD, antithyroid drugs over 5 years with positive TRAb. Construction of the TCR library relied on RNA isolated from PBMCs. Through Arm-PCR of CDR3 regions and iRepertoire HTBI primers, TCR beta libraries were built. TCRdb used MiXCR to reprocess the multiplex PCR reads, holding one entry per CDR3 protein. The table lists 600,000 to 850,000 distinct CDR3 sequences, 25% to 35% of them singletons, with around 42% in the top ten. Sequencing used peripheral blood mononuclear cells (PBMCs), obtained when the disease was refractory, from a patient treated with antithyroid drugs. All receptors come from a female donor with Graves disease.

V usage is TRBV30 and J usage is TRBJ1-4; no clear D. This CDR3 has 13 amino acids. The ends were cut back, 0 bases at V and 8 bases at J, with 10 bases in the middle. Germline-derived CDR1 and CDR2 are GTSNPN and SVGIG (reference sequence). CDR3 in amino acids: CAWSVEMLEKLFF. The CDR3 coding sequence is TGTGCCTGGAGTGTGGAGATGTTGGAAAAACTGTTTTTT.

This clonotype was seen a few times. The rearrangement links TRBV20-1 to TRBJ2-7; 12 bases are a match to TRBD2. The V segment lost 0 bases and the J segment 4 bases; nucleotides outside the gene matches: 7. The CDR3 runs to 16 residues. Germline lookup yields CDR1 DFQATT and CDR2 SNEGSKA (reference sequence). The CDR3 nucleotides read TGCAGTGCTAGAGATCCCCAGACTAGCGGGAGATACGAGCAGTACTTC. It specifies CSARDPQTSGRYEQYF.

The rearrangement uses TRBV6-2 or TRBV6-3 and TRBJ2-2, with D possibly TRBD2 on 6 matching bases. This CDR3 contains 14 residues. V was trimmed by 7 bases and J by 7 bases, leaving 16 bases between them. Germline values: CDR1 MNHEY, CDR2 SVGEGT. CDR3 sequence reads: CASTRGSFGGELFF. The CDR3 DNA is TGTGCCAGCACACGGGGGTCCTTCGGCGGGGAGCTGTTTTTT.

This clonotype came up a few times. This chain uses TRBV28 with TRBJ2-7; 8 positions agree with TRBD2. The ends lost 10 bases at V and 2 bases at J; junction bases unmatched: 10. The length of the CDR3 is 14 residues. CDR1 MDHEN and CDR2 SYDVKM come from the germline V gene. The CDR3 sequence is CATSWREDPYEQYF. The CDR3 region has the DNA TGTGCCACCTCCTGGCGGGAGGACCCCTACGAGCAGTACTTC.

This rearrangement joins TRBV29-1 to TRBJ2-7; D tentatively fits TRBD1 or TRBD2 (6 bases each). V gave up 3 bases and J gave up 1 base, with 13 bases separating them. This CDR3 contains 14 residues. Germline V CDR1 and CDR2: SQVTM, ANQGSEA. The CDR3 loop is CSVEGGSGSYEQYF. CDR3 DNA sequence: TGCAGCGTTGAGGGGGGCAGCGGATCCTACGAGCAGTACTTC.

This clonotype was observed at least ten times. V gene TRBV7-9 combines with J gene TRBJ1-1; D is perhaps TRBD1 (5 bases). CDR1 and CDR2 (germline): SEHNR, FQNEAQ (reference sequence). The CDR3 covers 13 residues. The V gene lost 7 bases and the J gene lost 4 bases, with 13 bases spanning the gap. The CDR3 region has the DNA TGTGCCAGCATTCCGGACATCGGCACTGAAGCTTTCTTT. This translates into CASIPDIGTEAFF. Full variable domain (missing parts from reference TRBV7-9 and TRBJ1-1): DTGVSQNPRHKITKRGQNVTFRCDPISEHNRLYWYRQTLGQGPEFLTYFQNEAQLEKSRLLSDRFSAERPKGSFSTLEIQRTEQGDSAMYLCASIPDIGTEAFFGQGTRLTVV.

This clonotype was detected ten times or more. This chain joins TRBV6-5 and TRBJ1-2; a weak D match, TRBD1 (5 bases). Germline CDR1 is MNHEY and CDR2 is SVGAGI. Trimming removed 2 bases at V and 5 bases at J, with 9 bases between. The CDR3 runs 13 residues. CDR3 sequence (DNA): TGTGCCAGCAGTTACGACAGATTATATGGCTACACCTTC. Translating gives CASSYDRLYGYTF.

This clonotype was seen a handful of times. The chain combines TRBV2 with TRBJ2-5, with D tentatively TRBD2 (5 bases). CDR3 length equals 14 residues. In germline, CDR1 is SNHLY, CDR2 FYNNEI. The V end was cut by 7 bases, the J end by 1 base, with 13 bases between. The CDR3 reads CASNGGRFQETQYF. The CDR3, as DNA: TGTGCCAGCAACGGAGGACGGTTCCAAGAGACCCAGTACTTC.

This clonotype has only a few counts. The chain has TRBV11-2 and TRBJ1-5; D is perhaps TRBD1 (5 bases). CDR1 and CDR2 (germline): SGHAT, FQNNGV. The CDR3 has 14 residues. V lost 3 bases and J lost 6, with 12 bases in between. CDR3 sequence: CASSLDTVGQPQHF. In DNA form, the CDR3 reads TGTGCCAGCAGCTTGGACACCGTAGGTCAGCCCCAGCATTTT. The whole variable domain, remainder taken from reference TRBV11-2 and TRBJ1-5, is EAGVAQSPRYKIIEKRQSVAFWCNPISGHATLYWYQQILGQGPKLLIQFQNNGVVDDSQLPKDRFSAERLKGVDSTLKIQPAKLEDSAVYLCASSLDTVGQPQHFGDGTRLSIL.

Worth noting for this clonotype: This clone may be a read error of a much larger clone one base away. This chain connects TRBV5-4 to TRBJ2-7; 7 bases are a match to TRBD1. Germline V gene lookup returns CDR1 SGHNT and CDR2 YYREEE (reference sequence). V trimming: 4 bases; J trimming: 0 bases; junction bases outside the gene matches: 4. The CDR3 is 14 amino acids. The CDR3 nucleotides read TGTGCCAGCAGCATGACAGGGAACTCCTACGAGCAGTACTTC. It is translated as CASSMTGNSYEQYF.

This rearrangement joins TRBV20-1 to TRBJ2-3; D is uncertain. The V end lost 2 bases, the J end lost 3 bases, and 3 bases lay between the germline ends. Germline CDR1 is DFQATT and CDR2 is SNEGSKA (reference sequence). The CDR3 loop spans 11 amino acids. Here the CDR3 DNA reads TGCAGTGCTAGAATTACAGATACGCAGTATTTT. It is translated as CSARITDTQYF.

The chain combines TRBV29-1 with TRBJ2-2; 10 bases map to TRBD2. From germline, CDR1 is SQVTM and CDR2 ANQGSEA. The trim removed 8 bases at V and 5 bases at J, leaving 11 bases unmatched. The CDR3 contains 15 residues. CDR3 nucleotides: TGCAGCCTCAAAGCGGGAGGGCCGAGGACCGGGGAGCTGTTTTTT. Encoded protein: CSLKAGGPRTGELFF.

The V gene is TRBV6-2 or TRBV6-3, the J gene TRBJ2-7; D unresolved. There are 12 residues in the CDR3. Trimming removed 6 bases from V and 3 bases from J, with 9 bases in between. Per the germline V gene, CDR1 is MNHEY and CDR2 is SVGEGT. CDR3 sequence (DNA): TGTGCCAGCAGCCCTTTTTACTACGAGCAGTACTTC. Its translation: CASSPFYYEQYF.

This clonotype showed up just a few times. The chain links TRBV5-1 to TRBJ1-2; no definite D call. Germline V gene lookup returns CDR1 SGHRS and CDR2 YFSETQ. The CDR3 spans 14 residues. The V end lost 0 bases, the J end lost 7 bases, and 13 bases lay between the germline ends. CDR3 sequence: CASSLEAAMGGYTF. The CDR3 nucleotides read TGCGCCAGCAGCTTGGAGGCGGCAATGGGTGGCTACACCTTC.

This clonotype was counted ten times or more. The chain recombines TRBV6-2 or TRBV6-3 with TRBJ2-5, with 9 bases aligning to TRBD2. This CDR3 region has 13 residues. Germline V gives CDR1 MNHEY, CDR2 SVGEGT. With V trimmed by 10 bases and J by 7 bases, 10 bases remained unmatched. This CDR3 reads CATIAGAVGTQYF. The CDR3 DNA is TGTGCCACCATAGCGGGAGCTGTTGGGACCCAGTACTTC.

This clonotype was observed at least ten times. V is TRBV2 and J is TRBJ1-2, with 7 bases identical to TRBD1. The CDR3 totals 18 residues. V shed 3 bases and J 4 bases; nucleotides not matched to a gene: 17. Looked up from germline, CDR1 is SNHLY and CDR2 is FYNNEI. The CDR3 is CASSDGGSSTGKFYGYTF. The CDR3 region has the DNA TGTGCCAGCAGTGACGGCGGGTCTTCGACAGGGAAATTCTATGGCTACACCTTC.

J is TRBJ1-1 and V is TRBV5-1, with D unresolved. Trimming took 2 bases from V and 6 from J, leaving 11 bases between them. Germline V gene lookup returns CDR1 SGHRS and CDR2 YFSETQ. This CDR3 spans 13 amino acids. CDR3 DNA sequence: TGCGCCAGCAGCTTTATCTCAAGCCCTGAAGCTTTCTTT. Encoded protein: CASSFISSPEAFF.

This clonotype came up a few times. The chain carries TRBV5-1 and TRBJ1-1; D is uncertain. This CDR3 is built from 14 residues. V gave up 0 bases and J gave up 5 bases, with 11 bases separating them. Per the germline V gene, CDR1 is SGHRS and CDR2 is YFSETQ. In DNA, the CDR3 is TGCGCCAGCAGCTTGGGTATAGGGTCGACTGAAGCTTTCTTT. Translation gives CASSLGIGSTEAFF.

The sample holds one count of this clonotype. Given a much more abundant clone one base away, this may be a read error. J is TRBJ1-5 and V is TRBV28; perhaps TRBD1 as D (5 bases). Germline lookup yields CDR1 MDHEN and CDR2 SYDVKM. This CDR3 is built from 16 residues. CDR3 amino acids: CASSPPEWGSNQPRHF. The CDR3 DNA is TGTGCCAGCAGTCCCCCCGAGTGGGGCAGCAATCAGCCCCGGCATTTT.

The chain combines TRBV2 with TRBJ1-2; D is uncertain. This CDR3 has 15 amino acids. Germline CDR1 reads SNHLY; CDR2 reads FYNNEI. Trimming took off 5 bases at V and 10 bases at J, with 23 bases between the two ends. The DNA for the CDR3 is TGTGCCAGCAGTTACCCTCCCGGGCCTATGGGAGACTACACCTTC. As protein: CASSYPPGPMGDYTF.

The J gene is TRBJ2-2, the V gene TRBV13; a possible D gene is TRBD1 (6 bases). V lost 1 base to trimming and J lost 2 bases, with 14 bases between them. The CDR3 runs to 17 residues. Germline V gives CDR1 PRHDT, CDR2 FYEKMQ (reference sequence). DNA of the CDR3: TGTGCCAGCAGCTTAGATTGGGGGCAGCTTAACACCGGGGAGCTGTTTTTT. Translation: CASSLDWGQLNTGELFF. Full variable domain (missing parts from reference TRBV13 and TRBJ2-2): AAGVIQSPRHLIKEKRETATLKCYPIPRHDTVYWYQQGPGQDPQFLISFYEKMQSDKGSIPDRFSAQQFSDYHSELNMSSLELGDSALYFCASSLDWGQLNTGELFFGEGSRLTVL.

This clonotype showed up just a few times. The chain uses TRBV12-3 or TRBV12-4 and TRBJ2-7; tentatively, D is TRBD2 (6 bases). V lost 3 bases to trimming and J lost 2 bases, with 14 bases between them. The CDR3 has 15 amino acids. In DNA form, the CDR3 reads TGTGCCAGCAGTTTCGCGGGACGCGCCACCTACGAGCAGTACTTC. It encodes CASSFAGRATYEQYF.

This clonotype came up a few times. The chain combines TRBV19 with TRBJ2-2; D assignment may be TRBD1 or TRBD2 (5 bases each). V was trimmed by 4 bases and J by 13 bases, leaving 13 bases between them. Germline V gene lookup returns CDR1 LNHDA and CDR2 SQIVND (reference sequence). This CDR3 is built from 12 residues. DNA for the CDR3: TGTGCCAGTAGTACCGGGACCCGGCGGCTGTTTTTT. Its protein is CASSTGTRRLFF.

This clonotype came up many times. A read error is possible here, since a much larger clone lies one base away. J is TRBJ1-2 and V is TRBV28, with D possibly being TRBD1 (5 bases). The germline V gene encodes CDR1 MDHEN and CDR2 SYDVKM. Trimming pared 5 bases from V and 1 base from J, leaving 8 bases between. This CDR3 spans 13 amino acids. CDR3 in DNA: TGTGCCAGCAGTCCAGGGATTAACTATGGCTACACCTTC. Its protein is CASSPGINYGYTF.

The gene calls are TRBV19 and TRBJ1-2, with D perhaps TRBD1 (6 bases). Germline CDR1 is LNHDA and CDR2 is SQIVND (reference sequence). V was shortened by 6 bases and J by 3 bases, with 14 bases between the two germline ends. CDR3 length: 14 amino acids. For the CDR3, the DNA is TGTGCCAGTAGAAAGGACAGCATCCACTATGGCTACACCTTC. This sequence encodes CASRKDSIHYGYTF.

The rearrangement joins TRBV19 to TRBJ2-7, with TRBD2 identical over 9 bases. Germline assignment: CDR1 LNHDA and CDR2 SQIVND (reference sequence). V was clipped by 5 bases and J by 2 bases; unmatched bases: 7. There are 15 residues in the CDR3. The chain's CDR3 is CASSGKREAPYEQYF. Here the CDR3 DNA reads TGTGCCAGTAGTGGGAAGCGGGAGGCACCCTACGAGCAGTACTTC.

This clonotype has a handful of counts. The rearrangement links TRBV30 to TRBJ1-5, with 8 bases lining up with TRBD1. The CDR3 totals 13 residues. Germline trimming cut 5 bases from V and 3 bases from J; bases unmatched to any gene: 3. Germline lookup yields CDR1 GTSNPN and CDR2 SVGIG (reference sequence). The CDR3 here is CAWDRGHNQPQHF. In DNA, the CDR3 is TGTGCCTGGGACAGGGGCCACAATCAGCCCCAGCATTTT.

About this clonotype itself: A much bigger clone sits one base away, suggesting this may be a read error. The missing conserved phenylalanine or tryptophan at the end of this CDR3 makes a read error likely. The chain is built from TRBV6-9 and TRBJ2-6; D is possibly TRBD2 (7 bases). The CDR3 covers 17 residues. The V end lost 3 bases, the J end lost 2 bases, and 14 bases lay between the germline ends. Germline V gene lookup returns CDR1 MNHGY and CDR2 SVAAGI. The CDR3: CASSYGEGEAGANVLTS. CDR3 coding DNA: TGTGCCAGCAGTTACGGGGAGGGGGAGGCTGGGGCCAACGTCCTGACTTCC.

The sample holds a few counts of this clonotype. The V call is TRBV25-1, the J call TRBJ1-1; D perhaps matches TRBD1 (5 bases). CDR1 MGHDK and CDR2 SYGVNS come from the germline V gene. V dropped 1 base and J dropped 4 bases, with 13 bases sitting between them. This CDR3 region has 15 residues. The CDR3 spells CASSELGEWGTEAFF. The CDR3 DNA reads TGTGCCAGCAGTGAATTAGGGGAATGGGGCACTGAAGCTTTCTTT. Combining the CDR3 with reference TRBV25-1 and TRBJ1-1 gives the whole variable domain EADIYQTPRYLVIGTGKKITLECSQTMGHDKMYWYQQDPGMELHLIHYSYGVNSTEKGDLSSESTVSRIRTEHFPLTLESARPSHTSQYLCASSELGEWGTEAFFGQGTRLTVV.

V is TRBV7-9 and J is TRBJ1-6; D gene uncertain. Per germline, CDR1 SEHNR and CDR2 FQNEAQ (reference sequence). This CDR3 has 12 amino acids. Trimming removed 7 bases from V and 8 bases from J, with 9 bases in between. The CDR3 DNA is TGTGCCAGCACCCCAACTGATTCACCCCTCCACTTT. It codes for CASTPTDSPLHF.

This clonotype was counted once. This chain joins TRBV27 and TRBJ1-6, with 8 bases lining up with TRBD1. J was trimmed by 7 bases and V by 7 bases; bases with no gene match: 6. This CDR3 is built from 14 residues. Per the germline V gene, CDR1 is MNHEY and CDR2 is SMNVEV (reference sequence). Written as DNA, the CDR3 is TGTGCCAGCACCTTCAGGGGGCCGAATTCACCCCTCCACTTT. This gives the protein CASTFRGPNSPLHF.

The rearrangement links TRBV15 to TRBJ1-6, with a possible D match to TRBD1 (5 bases). V shed 5 bases and J shed 6 bases, with 14 bases lying between them. The CDR3 runs 15 residues. CDR1 is LNHNV and CDR2 is YYDKDF in the germline V gene (reference sequence). The CDR3 DNA reads as TGTGCCACCAGCTTACAGGAGCGGTCTAATTCACCCCTCCACTTT. Translated: CATSLQERSNSPLHF.